The 3 T cell receptor beta chains reported below all come from one sample, sequenced in a study of human versus mouse CDR3 diversity and MHC coevolution. Clones were sequenced by immunoSEQ multiplex PCR, and TCRdb holds only the in-frame ones, with some missing. The sample records about 77,000 clones, 80% to 95% being singletons. The specimen was naive CD4+ T cells from blood. Stated subset: CD45RO-negative CD62L-positive naive CD4 T cells. All receptors derive from a person aged 25-75 years in good health.

This rearrangement joins TRBV30 to TRBJ2-5; 7 bases fit TRBD1. The J segment lost 5 bases and the V segment lost 1 base, leaving 4 bases of the junction unmatched. This CDR3 comprises 13 residues. The germline CDR1 and CDR2 sequences are GTSNPN and SVGIG (reference sequence). CDR3 residues: CAWSGQGGETQYF. The CDR3, as DNA: TGTGCCTGGAGTGGACAGGGTGGCGAGACCCAGTACTTC.

A note on this clone: Different DNA sequences within this sample yield the same CDR3. The rearrangement uses TRBV7-9 and TRBJ1-1; 8 nucleotides match TRBD1. Looked up from germline, CDR1 is SEHNR and CDR2 is FQNEAQ (reference sequence). This CDR3 spans 15 amino acids. V trimming: 3 bases; J trimming: 4 bases; junction bases outside the gene matches: 7. The CDR3 reads CASSLKTGVITEAFF. The CDR3 bases are TGTGCCAGCAGCTTGAAGACAGGGGTAATCACTGAAGCTTTCTTT. Combining the CDR3 with reference TRBV7-9 and TRBJ1-1 gives the whole variable domain DTGVSQNPRHKITKRGQNVTFRCDPISEHNRLYWYRQTLGQGPEFLTYFQNEAQLEKSRLLSDRFSAERPKGSFSTLEIQRTEQGDSAMYLCASSLKTGVITEAFFGQGTRLTVV.

The chain employs TRBV6-1 and TRBJ1-2; D is possibly TRBD1 (5 bases). Trimming pared 8 bases from V and 0 bases from J, leaving 13 bases between. CDR1 is MNHNS, CDR2 SASEGT, per germline. This CDR3 is 14 amino acids long. CDR3 nucleotides: TGTGCCAGCGCGGAGGGGTACCCTAACTATGGCTACACCTTC. It translates to CASAEGYPNYGYTF.